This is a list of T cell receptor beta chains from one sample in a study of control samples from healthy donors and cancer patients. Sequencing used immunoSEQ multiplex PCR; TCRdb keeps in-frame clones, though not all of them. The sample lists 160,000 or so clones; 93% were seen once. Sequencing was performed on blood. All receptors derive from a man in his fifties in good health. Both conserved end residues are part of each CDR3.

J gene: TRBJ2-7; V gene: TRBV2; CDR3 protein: CASTYGTTYEQYF
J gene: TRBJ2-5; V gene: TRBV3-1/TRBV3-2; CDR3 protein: CASSHDGGAQETQYF
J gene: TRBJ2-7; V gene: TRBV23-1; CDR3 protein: CASGQQAREQYF
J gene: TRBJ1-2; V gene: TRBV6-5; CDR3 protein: CASSDGPYGYTF
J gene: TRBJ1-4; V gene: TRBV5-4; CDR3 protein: CASSLEGGASEKLFF
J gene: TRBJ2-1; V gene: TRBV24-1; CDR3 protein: CATSVASGDGYEQFF
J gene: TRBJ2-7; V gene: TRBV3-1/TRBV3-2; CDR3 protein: CASSRGGSYEQYF
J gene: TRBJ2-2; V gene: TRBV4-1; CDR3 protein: CASSQDTSGGNTGELFF
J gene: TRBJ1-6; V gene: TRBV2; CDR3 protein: CASRIGNSPLHF
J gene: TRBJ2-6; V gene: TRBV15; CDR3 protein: CATSRDWVSRGANVLTF
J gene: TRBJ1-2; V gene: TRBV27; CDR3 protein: CASSPGDRPNYGYTF
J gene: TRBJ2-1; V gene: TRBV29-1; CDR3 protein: CSVERERGFF
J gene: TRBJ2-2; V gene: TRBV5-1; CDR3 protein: CASSLDRTRGELFF
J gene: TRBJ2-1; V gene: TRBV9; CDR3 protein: CASSPLAGGRNNEQFF
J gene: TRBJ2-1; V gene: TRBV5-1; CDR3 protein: CASSLAKYNEQFF
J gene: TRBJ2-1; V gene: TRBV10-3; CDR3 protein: CAISGNGRFRNEQFF
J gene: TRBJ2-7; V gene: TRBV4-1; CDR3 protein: CASSRIPGTGVEQYF
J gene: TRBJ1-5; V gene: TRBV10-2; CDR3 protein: CASSAQGGQPQHF
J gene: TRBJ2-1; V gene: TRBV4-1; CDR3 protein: CASSREGLAPSYNEQFF
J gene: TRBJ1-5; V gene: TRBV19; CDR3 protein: CASSLQRQPQHF
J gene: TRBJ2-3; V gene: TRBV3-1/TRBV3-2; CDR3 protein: CASSRGSGRHMVIDTQYF
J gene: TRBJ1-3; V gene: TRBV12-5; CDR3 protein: CASGFGIRNTIYF
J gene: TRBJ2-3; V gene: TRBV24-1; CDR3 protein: CATSDLLAGDLQGTQYF
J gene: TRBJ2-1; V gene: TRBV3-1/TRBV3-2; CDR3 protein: CASSHGTTYNEQFF
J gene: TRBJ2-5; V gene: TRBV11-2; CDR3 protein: CASSRTSGYQETQYF
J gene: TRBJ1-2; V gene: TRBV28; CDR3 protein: CASSSPIQGLNYGYTF
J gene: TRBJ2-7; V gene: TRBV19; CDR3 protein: CASSPRTSGSYEQYF
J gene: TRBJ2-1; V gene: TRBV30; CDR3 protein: CAWSTTGAYNEQFF
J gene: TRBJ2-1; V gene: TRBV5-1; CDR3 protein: CASSFRTSGADEQFF